This TCR beta chain came from a study of monozygotic twins with inflammatory bowel disease. Findings and caveats of the study: People with IBD had fewer clonotypes in common with others than healthy twins did, especially with disease activity. Subtypes among T cells remained indistinguishable. Repertoire similarity did not differ between concordant and discordant twins, perhaps due to limited power.

For this clonotype: The antigen remains undetermined.

Used for each TCR library was about 3,800 ng of total RNA. Reanalyzing the 5' RACE reads, TCRdb keeps one entry per CDR3 protein, without DNA. This sample carries approximately 330,000 distinct CDR3 sequences, with under 2.5% going to the ten biggest clones. The specimen sequenced was blood. This sequence originates from a human donor with ulcerative colitis or Crohn's disease, or a healthy co-twin of an affected twin (not recorded which).

The CDR3 loop is CASGATGGNQPQHF. The chain joins TRBV19 to TRBJ1-5; TCRdb's D gene call, TRBD1, goes unchecked for lack of DNA. This CDR3 is 14 amino acids long. Germline V gene data show CDR1 as LNHDA and CDR2 as SQIVND (reference sequence).